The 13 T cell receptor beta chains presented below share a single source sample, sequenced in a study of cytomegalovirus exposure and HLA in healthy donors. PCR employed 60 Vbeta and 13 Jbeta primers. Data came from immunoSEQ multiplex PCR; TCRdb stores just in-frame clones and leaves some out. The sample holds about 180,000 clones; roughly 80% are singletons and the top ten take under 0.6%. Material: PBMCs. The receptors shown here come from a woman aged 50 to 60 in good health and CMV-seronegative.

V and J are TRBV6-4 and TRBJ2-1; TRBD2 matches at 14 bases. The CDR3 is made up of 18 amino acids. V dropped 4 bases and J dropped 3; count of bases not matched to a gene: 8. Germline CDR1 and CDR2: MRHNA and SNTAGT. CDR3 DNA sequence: TGTGCCAGCAGTGTAGGACTAGCGGGGGGATCGTTCTACAATGAGCAGTTCTTC. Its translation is CASSVGLAGGSFYNEQFF.

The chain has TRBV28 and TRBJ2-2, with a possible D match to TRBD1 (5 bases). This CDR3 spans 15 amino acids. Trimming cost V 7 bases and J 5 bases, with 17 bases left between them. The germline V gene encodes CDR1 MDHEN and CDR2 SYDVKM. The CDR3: CASKPDTRNTGELFF. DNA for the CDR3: TGTGCCAGCAAGCCGGACACACGGAATACCGGGGAGCTGTTTTTT.

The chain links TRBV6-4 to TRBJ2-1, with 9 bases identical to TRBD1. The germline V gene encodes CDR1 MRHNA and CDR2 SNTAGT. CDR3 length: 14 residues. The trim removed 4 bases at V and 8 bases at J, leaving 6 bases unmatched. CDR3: CASSATDRGDEQFF. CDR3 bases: TGTGCCAGCAGTGCGACTGACAGGGGGGATGAGCAGTTCTTC.

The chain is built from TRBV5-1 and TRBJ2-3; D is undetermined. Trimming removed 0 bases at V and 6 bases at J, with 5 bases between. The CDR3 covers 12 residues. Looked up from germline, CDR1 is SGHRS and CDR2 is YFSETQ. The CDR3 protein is CASSLVSDTQYF. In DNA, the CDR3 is TGCGCCAGCAGCTTGGTCTCCGATACGCAGTATTTT.

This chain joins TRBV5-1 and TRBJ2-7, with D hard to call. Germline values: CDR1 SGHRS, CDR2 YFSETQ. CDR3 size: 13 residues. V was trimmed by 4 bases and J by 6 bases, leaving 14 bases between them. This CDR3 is CASSLQHSGEQYF. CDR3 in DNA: TGCGCCAGCAGCCTACAGCACAGTGGCGAGCAGTACTTC.

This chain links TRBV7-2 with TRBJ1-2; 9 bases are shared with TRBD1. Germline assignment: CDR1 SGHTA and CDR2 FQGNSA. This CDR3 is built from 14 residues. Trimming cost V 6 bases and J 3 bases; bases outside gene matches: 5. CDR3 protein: CASSTGTGHYGYTF. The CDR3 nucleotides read TGTGCCAGCAGTACCGGGACAGGGCACTATGGCTACACCTTC. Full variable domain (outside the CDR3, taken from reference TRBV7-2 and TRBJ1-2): GAGVSQSPSNKVTEKGKDVELRCDPISGHTALYWYRQSLGQGLEFLIYFQGNSAPDKSGLPSDRFSAERTGGSVSTLTIQRTQQEDSAVYLCASSTGTGHYGYTFGSGTRLTVV.

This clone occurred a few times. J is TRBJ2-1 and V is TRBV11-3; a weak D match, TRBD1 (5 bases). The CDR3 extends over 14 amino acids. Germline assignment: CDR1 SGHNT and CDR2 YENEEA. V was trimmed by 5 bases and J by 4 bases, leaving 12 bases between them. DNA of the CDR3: TGTGCCAGCAGCCCCCAAGCAGGGTACAATGAGCAGTTCTTC. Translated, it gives CASSPQAGYNEQFF.

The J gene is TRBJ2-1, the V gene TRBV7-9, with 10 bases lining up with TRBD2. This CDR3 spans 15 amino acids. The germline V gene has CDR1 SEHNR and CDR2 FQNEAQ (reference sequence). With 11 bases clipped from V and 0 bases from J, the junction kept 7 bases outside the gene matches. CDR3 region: CAARLAGSSYNEQFF. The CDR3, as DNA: TGTGCCGCTAGACTAGCGGGCAGCTCCTACAATGAGCAGTTCTTC.

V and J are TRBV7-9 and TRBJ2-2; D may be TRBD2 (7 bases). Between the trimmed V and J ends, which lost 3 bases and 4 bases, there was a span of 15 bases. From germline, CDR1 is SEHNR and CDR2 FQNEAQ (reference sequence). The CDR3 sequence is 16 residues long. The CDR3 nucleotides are TGTGCCAGCAGCTTCGGTGGCGGGGGCCGCACCGGGGAGCTGTTTTTT. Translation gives CASSFGGGGRTGELFF.

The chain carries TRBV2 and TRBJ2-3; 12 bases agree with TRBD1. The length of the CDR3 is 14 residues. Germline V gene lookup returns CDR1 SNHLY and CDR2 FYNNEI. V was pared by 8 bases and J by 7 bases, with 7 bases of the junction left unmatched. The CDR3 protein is CASRPGQGANTQYF. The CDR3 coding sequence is TGTGCCAGCCGGCCGGGACAGGGGGCGAATACGCAGTATTTT.

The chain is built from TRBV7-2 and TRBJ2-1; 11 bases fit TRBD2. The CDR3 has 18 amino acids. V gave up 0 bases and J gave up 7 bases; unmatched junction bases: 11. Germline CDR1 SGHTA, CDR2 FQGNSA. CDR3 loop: CASSLAPFSGGVVNEQFF. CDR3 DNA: TGTGCCAGCAGCTTAGCTCCCTTTAGCGGGGGGGTCGTGAATGAGCAGTTCTTC.

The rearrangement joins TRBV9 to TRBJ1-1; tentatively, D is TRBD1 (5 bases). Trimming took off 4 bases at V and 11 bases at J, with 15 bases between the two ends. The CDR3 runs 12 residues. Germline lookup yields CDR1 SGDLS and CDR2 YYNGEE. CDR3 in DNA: TGTGCCAGCAGCCCAGGGTCGGCCCTCGCTTTCTTT. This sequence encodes CASSPGSALAFF.

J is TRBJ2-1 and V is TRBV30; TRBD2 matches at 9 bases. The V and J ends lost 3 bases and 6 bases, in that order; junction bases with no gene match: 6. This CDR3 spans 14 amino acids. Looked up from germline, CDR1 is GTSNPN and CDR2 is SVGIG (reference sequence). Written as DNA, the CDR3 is TGTGCCTGGAGGGCTAGCGGGGTTCTCAATGAGCAGTTCTTC. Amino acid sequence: CAWRASGVLNEQFF.